The 6 T cell receptor beta chains given below trace back to one sample, sequenced in a study of T cells after posttransplantation cyclophosphamide. Profiling relied on immunoSEQ multiplex PCR, and the TCRdb table lists in-frame clones only, not all of them. Of about 18,000 clones listed, less than 90% are singletons. Source material: memory CD4+ T cells sorted from blood. The receptors were gathered from a man in his thirties or forties in good health and a related stem cell transplant donor.

The chain joins TRBV5-1 to TRBJ2-1; TRBD2 aligns across 9 bases. Per germline, CDR1 SGHRS and CDR2 YFSETQ. V shed 0 bases, J shed 9 bases, and the junction held 4 bases outside the gene matches. The CDR3 is 14 amino acids. CDR3 sequence (DNA): TGCGCCAGCAGCTTGGTGATTAGCGGGGGTGAGCAGTTCTTC. Encoded protein: CASSLVISGGEQFF.

V usage is TRBV4-2 and J usage is TRBJ2-2; 9 bases map to TRBD2. The ends lost 4 bases at V and 5 bases at J; junction bases unmatched: 14. The CDR3 runs to 18 residues. The germline V gene encodes CDR1 LGHNA and CDR2 YNFKEQ. The CDR3 here is CASSPAGGWRGRTGELFF. Written as DNA, the CDR3 is TGTGCCAGCAGCCCTGCGGGGGGGTGGCGGGGTAGAACCGGGGAGCTGTTTTTT.

A few counts support this clone. The chain links TRBV14 to TRBJ1-4, with a tentative D call TRBD1 (6 bases). Germline V gene lookup returns CDR1 SGHDN and CDR2 FVKESK. The CDR3 sequence is 15 residues long. V was trimmed by 2 bases and J by 10 bases, leaving 17 bases between them. The CDR3 here is CASSQTRGTRGKLFF. CDR3 sequence (DNA): TGTGCCAGCAGCCAAACTAGGGGGACCAGGGGAAAACTGTTTTTT.

The chain carries TRBV2 and TRBJ1-6; D is undetermined. The CDR3 runs to 16 residues. Trimming stripped 4 bases from V and 0 bases from J, with 10 bases between. Germline CDR1 is SNHLY and CDR2 is FYNNEI. Here the CDR3 reads CASSATRSSYNSPLHF. The DNA for the CDR3 is TGTGCCAGCAGTGCCACACGGAGCTCCTATAATTCACCCCTCCACTTT.

The gene calls are TRBV6-6 and TRBJ1-2; unclear D gene. The CDR3 has 13 residues. The germline gives CDR1 MNHNY, CDR2 SVGAGI (reference sequence). V gave up 7 bases and J gave up 7 bases, with 16 bases separating them. The CDR3 DNA is TGTGCCAGCAATCCCCGCGGAGTTGGTGGCTACACCTTC. It is translated as CASNPRGVGGYTF.

This chain uses TRBV19 with TRBJ2-5, with D tentatively TRBD2 (6 bases). The CDR3 totals 14 residues. Trimming left V 5 bases short and J 3 bases short, with 13 bases between. From germline, CDR1 is LNHDA and CDR2 SQIVND (reference sequence). CDR3 DNA sequence: TGTGCCAGTAGTTCCCGGTGGGGGGAAGAGACCCAGTACTTC. Protein sequence: CASSSRWGEETQYF.